The 10 T cell receptor beta chains presented below share a single source sample, sequenced in a study of identical twins. A single record per CDR3 protein comes from TCRdb applying MiXCR to the 5' RACE reads. The sample holds 450,000 to 650,000 distinct CDR3 sequences, over 8.5% seen once. These data are also associated with another study on yellow fever vaccine responses in identical twins.

The sample taken for sequencing was PBMCs. These receptors came from a woman under 30 in good health.

This clonotype was observed many times. This sequence joins TRBV27 and TRBJ2-7; 7 nucleotides align to TRBD1. Germline V CDR1 and CDR2: MNHEY, SMNVEV (reference sequence). V was clipped by 4 bases and J by 4 bases; unmatched bases: 4. The CDR3 consists of 13 residues. The CDR3 loop reads CASSSGQRYEQYF. In DNA, the CDR3 is TGTGCCAGCAGTTCGGGACAGCGTTACGAGCAGTACTTC.

This clonotype was found a few times. The chain uses TRBV5-1 and TRBJ2-1; 11 bases align to TRBD2. V was clipped by 2 bases and J by 4 bases; unmatched bases: 8. This CDR3 contains 17 residues. CDR1 and CDR2 from the germline V gene are SGHRS and YFSETQ. CDR3 nucleotide sequence: TGCGCCAGCAGCTTAACAAGACTAGCGGGGCCATACAATGAGCAGTTCTTC. Its protein product is CASSLTRLAGPYNEQFF.

The V gene is TRBV6-5, the J gene TRBJ2-1; D gene uncertain. Germline-derived CDR1 and CDR2 are MNHEY and SVGAGI. V was clipped by 2 bases and J by 0 bases, with 8 bases between them. CDR3 size: 15 residues. CDR3 sequence: CASSYVASSYNEQFF. The CDR3 DNA is TGTGCCAGCAGTTACGTGGCAAGCTCCTACAATGAGCAGTTCTTC.

The V gene is TRBV24-1, the J gene TRBJ2-7; D might be TRBD1 or TRBD2, each matching 5 bases. The CDR3 is 11 amino acids. CDR1 and CDR2 from the germline V gene are KGHDR and SFDVKD. V lost 9 bases, J lost 5 bases, and 10 bases lay in between. CDR3 nucleotide sequence: TGTGCCACCTCGGTGGGGGACGAGCAGTACTTC. Protein: CATSVGDEQYF.

This clonotype was counted between two and nine times. V gene TRBV6-5 combines with J gene TRBJ2-7, with 10 bases that match TRBD2. Per the germline V gene, CDR1 is MNHEY and CDR2 is SVGAGI. CDR3 size: 15 residues. V was pared by 4 bases and J by 1 base, with 4 bases of the junction left unmatched. The CDR3 sequence: CASSWASGGSYEQYF. In DNA, the CDR3 is TGTGCCAGCAGTTGGGCTAGCGGGGGATCCTACGAGCAGTACTTC.

There are many counts of this clonotype. The rearrangement links TRBV12-3 or TRBV12-4 to TRBJ2-2, with 11 bases matching TRBD1. The length of the CDR3 is 16 residues. The junction had 7 bases not matched to a gene; V was cut back by 6 bases and J by 4 bases. The CDR3 region has the DNA TGTGCCAGCAGACCTACAGGGACAGGGGGCACCGGGGAGCTGTTTTTT. It translates to CASRPTGTGGTGELFF.

The gene calls are TRBV5-6 and TRBJ2-1, with 8 bases that match TRBD2. Trimming removed 3 bases from V and 4 bases from J; junction bases left unmatched: 9. CDR1 and CDR2 from the germline V gene are SGHDT and YYEEEE. CDR3 length equals 16 residues. The CDR3 region is CASSSFVAGPYNEQFF. CDR3 sequence (DNA): TGTGCCAGCAGCTCCTTCGTAGCGGGGCCTTACAATGAGCAGTTCTTC. The variable domain in full, with the rest retrieved from reference TRBV5-6 and TRBJ2-1, is DAGVTQSPTHLIKTRGQQVTLRCSPKSGHDTVSWYQQALGQGPQFIFQYYEEEERQRGNFPDRFSGHQFPNYSSELNVNALLLGDSALYLCASSSFVAGPYNEQFFGPGTRLTVL.

There are a few counts of this clonotype. V is TRBV11-2 and J is TRBJ1-1, with 8 bases that match TRBD1. J lost 7 bases, V lost 5 bases, and 9 bases had no gene match. The CDR3 extends over 14 amino acids. CDR1 and CDR2 from the germline V gene are SGHAT and FQNNGV. CDR3 bases: TGTGCCAGCAGCCCAACAGGGGGGGCCTTTGAAGCTTTCTTT. Amino acid sequence: CASSPTGGAFEAFF.

This clonotype has ten or more counts. The chain carries TRBV5-1 and TRBJ2-1, with TRBD2 matching over 8 bases. The germline V gene has CDR1 SGHRS and CDR2 YFSETQ. V gave up 0 bases and J gave up 0 bases; unmatched junction bases: 2. The CDR3 has 16 residues. The CDR3 protein is CASSLGGGNSYNEQFF. CDR3 DNA: TGCGCCAGCAGCTTGGGCGGGGGGAACTCCTACAATGAGCAGTTCTTC.

At least ten counts were recorded for this clonotype. J is TRBJ2-7 and V is TRBV6-5, with D possibly matching TRBD1 (6 bases). V was cut by 4 bases and J by 1 base, with 14 bases left in between. The V gene's germline CDR1 is MNHEY and CDR2 SVGAGI. The CDR3 has 15 residues. The CDR3 protein is CASSLRDTRSYEQYF. CDR3 in DNA: TGTGCCAGCAGTTTACGGGACACCCGATCCTACGAGCAGTACTTC.